This TCR beta chain was sequenced during a study of cytomegalovirus exposure and HLA in healthy donors. Study findings and constraints: Rare TCR sequences predominated, though certain public TCRs were found in many donors. In a later analysis, HLA-C alleles had the fewest associated TCRs, DRB1 alleles the most. The CMV antigen specificity of a few CMV-associated chains was confirmed through in vitro analysis. Researchers left out some V segments, among them TRBV6-2 and TRBV6-3, as indistinguishable.

In regard to this clone: The antigen remains unidentified.

The study ran its PCR with 60 Vbeta and 13 Jbeta primers. The protocol was immunoSEQ multiplex PCR, while the TCRdb copy is restricted to in-frame clones and leaves out a portion. The sample gives over 90,000 clones, around 72% of which show up once; roughly 3.5% is in the top ten. Trimming took 3 bases from V and 5 from J, leaving 8 bases between them. The V gene's germline CDR1 is SGDLS and CDR2 YYNGEE. The length of the CDR3 is 12 residues. This sequence was found in a man in his forties or fifties in good health and CMV-seronegative. The source material was PBMCs. The chain employs TRBV9 and TRBJ2-5; weak D call: TRBD2 (5 bases). CDR3 protein: CASSGRGETQYF. In nucleotides, the CDR3 is TGTGCCAGCAGCGGGCGAGGGGAGACCCAGTACTTC.